The 28 T cell receptor beta chains listed next were all sequenced from one sample in a study of T cell therapy after organ transplantation. Assay: immunoSEQ multiplex PCR; the TCRdb copy retains only in-frame clones and omits some. The profile shows roughly 1,100 clones, roughly 60% of them singletons. Time point of the sample: 20-29 weeks after completion of therapy. The antigens for these receptors are not known. Sequenced here: CD8+ T cells from blood, sampled after autologous CMV-specific T cell therapy. The receptor source for this set is a human patient who had received a solid organ transplant and had CMV disease. A share of the T cells may be of graft donor origin.

The CDR3 loop is CASSYSNVDVETQYF. As DNA, the CDR3 is TGTGCCAGCAGTTACTCGAATGTAGATGTGGAGACCCAGTACTTC. The chain joins TRBV6-5 to TRBJ2-5; no firm D call. This CDR3 has 15 residues. CDR1 MNHEY and CDR2 SVGAGI come from the germline V gene. Trimming shortened V by 0 bases and J by 5 bases, and 13 bases separated the two germline ends.

The chain combines TRBV6-4 with TRBJ2-1, with TRBD1 matching 7 bases. V lost 7 bases to trimming and J lost 5 bases; unmatched junction nucleotides: 8. This CDR3 comprises 14 residues. Germline-derived CDR1 and CDR2 are MRHNA and SNTAGT. CDR3 nucleotides: TGTGCCAGCACCGACAGGGTTGGGGACAATGAGCAGTTCTTC. Its translation is CASTDRVGDNEQFF.

The chain is built from TRBV5-2 and TRBJ1-2; TRBD1 is the table's D call, not checked against the DNA. TRBV5-2 is a listed pseudogene. There are 16 residues in the CDR3. Here the CDR3 reads CASRPDQTGSNYGYTF. In DNA, the CDR3 is TGCGCCAGCAGGCCGGATCAGACAGGGTCAAACTATGGCTACACCTTC.

The rearrangement uses TRBV10-3 and TRBJ2-1; unclear D gene. The CDR3 spans 13 residues. CDR1 and CDR2 (germline): ENHRY, SYGVKD. The germline V and J ends were trimmed by 6 bases and 8 bases, with 14 bases remaining between them. The CDR3 reads CAISLENAYEQFF. CDR3 nucleotides: TGTGCCATCAGCCTCGAAAATGCGTATGAGCAGTTCTTC.

The V gene is TRBV9, the J gene TRBJ1-2; D is unresolved. V was clipped by 3 bases and J by 5 bases, with 5 bases between them. The CDR3 consists of 11 residues. Germline assignment: CDR1 SGDLS and CDR2 YYNGEE. The CDR3, as DNA: TGTGCCAGCAGCGCCGGATATGGCTACACCTTC. This codes for CASSAGYGYTF.

As concerns this clone: A read error is possible here, since a much larger clone lies one base away. This chain links TRBV7-2 with TRBJ1-4, with D maybe TRBD1 (5 bases). CDR3 length: 17 amino acids. Germline CDR1 and CDR2: SGHTA and FQGNSA. The CDR3 DNA reads as TGCGCCAGCAGCCAAGATGGGCGGGAGGGGTACGGGGAAAAACTGTTTTTT. It specifies CASSQDGREGYGEKLFF.

This clone was observed a single time. The chain has TRBV11-1 and TRBJ1-1; D may be TRBD1 (5 bases). The ends were cut back, 5 bases at V and 5 bases at J, with 24 bases in the middle. This CDR3 is built from 17 residues. Germline-derived CDR1 and CDR2 are SGHAT and FQDESV (reference sequence). The CDR3 nucleotides read TGTGCCAGCAGCAATCACGATTTACGGGGCCTGGGGACTGAAGCTTTCTTT. It yields the protein CASSNHDLRGLGTEAFF. Full variable domain (missing parts from reference TRBV11-1 and TRBJ1-1): EAEVAQSPRYKITEKSQAVAFWCDPISGHATLYWYRQILGQGPELLVQFQDESVVDDSQLPKDRFSAERLKGVDSTLKIQPAELGDSAMYLCASSNHDLRGLGTEAFFGQGTRLTVV.

V gene TRBV7-9 combines with J gene TRBJ2-1; D remains ambiguous. V lost 1 base, J lost 5 bases, and 6 bases lay in between. Looked up from germline, CDR1 is SEHNR and CDR2 is FQNEAQ (reference sequence). CDR3 length: 13 amino acids. CDR3 protein: CASSLGPHNEQFF. In nucleotides, the CDR3 is TGTGCCAGCAGCTTAGGACCCCACAATGAGCAGTTCTTC. The variable domain in full, completed from reference TRBV7-9 and TRBJ2-1, reads DTGVSQNPRHKITKRGQNVTFRCDPISEHNRLYWYRQTLGQGPEFLTYFQNEAQLEKSRLLSDRFSAERPKGSFSTLEIQRTEQGDSAMYLCASSLGPHNEQFFGPGTRLTVL.

CDR3: CASSTRTNEQYF. The CDR3 DNA is TGTGCCAGCAGCACCAGGACAAACGAGCAGTACTTC. The chain recombines TRBV11-1 with TRBJ2-7, with TRBD1 as a possible D gene (5 bases). The CDR3 extends over 12 amino acids. Germline CDR1 and CDR2: SGHAT and FQDESV (reference sequence). V gave up 5 bases and J gave up 5 bases, with 10 bases separating them.

The chain recombines TRBV27 with TRBJ1-5, with D maybe TRBD1 (5 bases). Germline CDR1 MNHEY, CDR2 SMNVEV (reference sequence). Trimming removed 2 bases from V and 5 bases from J, with 10 bases in between. The CDR3 covers 14 residues. CDR3 amino acids: CASSLRGEHQPQHF. The CDR3 nucleotides are TGTGCCAGCAGTTTAAGGGGCGAGCATCAGCCCCAGCATTTT.

V usage is TRBV2 and J usage is TRBJ1-4; D is unclear. Germline-derived CDR1 and CDR2 are SNHLY and FYNNEI. Trimming removed 1 base at V and 6 bases at J, with 12 bases between. The CDR3 is 15 amino acids. CDR3 bases: TGTGCCAGCAGTGAAGGAATCACCACCGATGAAAAACTGTTTTTT. Its protein is CASSEGITTDEKLFF.

The chain carries TRBV4-2 and TRBJ2-2, with D uncertain. CDR1 is LGHNA and CDR2 is YNFKEQ in the germline V gene. The length of the CDR3 is 16 residues. The V and J ends lost 5 bases and 4 bases respectively, with 17 bases between them. The CDR3 sequence: CASSLYTSFGTGELFF. The CDR3 bases are TGTGCCAGCAGCTTGTATACATCGTTCGGCACCGGGGAGCTGTTTTTT.

The chain carries TRBV2 and TRBJ1-1, with TRBD1 as a possible D gene (5 bases). CDR1 and CDR2 (germline): SNHLY, FYNNEI. CDR3 size: 19 residues. Deletions cut 0 bases from V and 0 bases from J, with 20 bases between. The CDR3 DNA reads TGTGCCAGCAGTGAAGCGCTTGTGGCAGGGATTGGGGTGAACACTGAAGCTTTCTTT. Its translation: CASSEALVAGIGVNTEAFF.

The CDR3 region is CASTVDRDRDLGQFF. DNA for the CDR3: TGTGCCAGCACCGTAGACCGGGACAGGGATTTGGGGCAGTTCTTC. The genes are TRBV27 and TRBJ2-1; TRBD1 matches 9 bases. The CDR3 runs 15 residues. V shed 7 bases and J 12 bases; nucleotides not matched to a gene: 16. Per the germline V gene, CDR1 is MNHEY and CDR2 is SMNVEV (reference sequence).

This chain joins TRBV7-9 and TRBJ2-7; no clear D. The length of the CDR3 is 16 residues. Germline values: CDR1 SEHNR, CDR2 FQNEAQ (reference sequence). Between the trimmed V and J ends, which lost 3 bases and 0 bases, there was a span of 15 bases. CDR3 residues: CASSLLQLGSSYEQYF. CDR3 nucleotides: TGTGCCAGCAGCTTGTTACAATTAGGTAGCTCCTACGAGCAGTACTTC.

This clone was seen only once. This chain links TRBV6-4 with TRBJ2-1, with D possibly called TRBD1 or TRBD2 (5 bases each). Looked up from germline, CDR1 is MRHNA and CDR2 is SNTAGT. V lost 0 bases and J lost 6, with 9 bases in between. This CDR3 is built from 14 residues. DNA of the CDR3: TGTGCCAGCAGTGACTCCGGGGACCTCAATGAGCAGTTCTTC. Encoded protein: CASSDSGDLNEQFF.

By share of the sample, this clone is large. The CDR3: CASSFYYGTANTGELFF. CDR3 DNA sequence: TGTGCCAGCAGTTTTTACTACGGTACCGCGAACACCGGGGAGCTGTTTTTT. The chain employs TRBV27 and TRBJ2-2, with D unresolved. This CDR3 has 17 residues. The V gene's germline CDR1 is MNHEY and CDR2 SMNVEV (reference sequence). Trimming took 3 bases from V and 0 from J, leaving 14 bases between them.

This chain joins TRBV1 and TRBJ1-2; no DNA check was done on the table's D call, TRBD1. TRBV1 is a listed pseudogene. CDR3 size: 16 residues. CDR3 nucleotides: TGCGCCAGCAGGCCGGATCAGACAGGGTCAAACTATGGCTACACCTTC. This encodes CASRPDQTGSNYGYTF.

The chain uses TRBV11-3 and TRBJ1-5; D is unclear. V lost 2 bases to trimming and J lost 4 bases, with 12 bases between them. Germline assignment: CDR1 SGHNT and CDR2 YENEEA. The CDR3 runs 15 residues. CDR3 sequence: CASSLSAGNNQPQHF. The CDR3 region has the DNA TGTGCCAGCAGCTTAAGCGCGGGTAATAATCAGCCCCAGCATTTT.

The chain employs TRBV5-6 and TRBJ1-1; D is ambiguous. V was pared by 1 base and J by 1 base, with 8 bases between. CDR1 is SGHDT, CDR2 YYEEEE, per germline. The CDR3 has 14 amino acids. The DNA for the CDR3 is TGTGCCAGCAGCTTGACATGGGAGAACACTGAAGCTTTCTTT. Encoded protein: CASSLTWENTEAFF.

This rearrangement joins TRBV28 to TRBJ2-7, with D perhaps matching TRBD2 (5 bases). Per the germline V gene, CDR1 is MDHEN and CDR2 is SYDVKM. V was shortened by 3 bases and J by 5 bases, with 14 bases between the two germline ends. CDR3 length equals 14 residues. The CDR3 protein is CASSFPRVIHEQYF. In DNA, the CDR3 is TGTGCCAGCAGTTTCCCGCGGGTGATCCACGAGCAGTACTTC. Drawing the rest from reference TRBV28 and TRBJ2-7, the complete variable domain is DVKVTQSSRYLVKRTGEKVFLECVQDMDHENMFWYRQDPGLGLRLIYFSYDVKMKEKGDIPEGYSVSREKKERFSLILESASTNQTSMYLCASSFPRVIHEQYFGPGTRLTVT.

In its sample, this clone ranks as large (0.1 to 1%). The chain couples TRBV7-9 to TRBJ2-7; TRBD1 might be the D (5 bases). Germline V gene lookup returns CDR1 SEHNR and CDR2 FQNEAQ (reference sequence). The V and J ends lost 2 bases and 5 bases respectively, with 13 bases between them. This CDR3 is 14 amino acids long. The CDR3 region is CASSLRQQPDEQYF. The CDR3 DNA reads TGTGCCAGCAGCTTAAGACAGCAGCCTGACGAGCAGTACTTC.

This clone showed up just a few times. The chain joins TRBV6-5 to TRBJ2-7; TRBD2 is a possible D gene (6 bases). The CDR3 contains 13 residues. CDR1 and CDR2 (germline): MNHEY, SVGAGI. The germline V and J ends were trimmed by 6 bases and 6 bases, with 15 bases remaining between them. In nucleotides, the CDR3 is TGTGCCAGCAGCTCGGGACTCTTGGGCGAGCAGTACTTC. It translates to CASSSGLLGEQYF.

There are a few counts of this clone. V usage is TRBV19 and J usage is TRBJ1-5; maybe TRBD1 (5 bases). V gave up 7 bases and J gave up 4 bases, with 23 bases separating them. Germline V gives CDR1 LNHDA, CDR2 SQIVND (reference sequence). CDR3 size: 17 residues. The CDR3: CASTPGLGTQHNQPQHF. The CDR3 coding sequence is TGTGCCAGTACCCCGGGATTGGGGACTCAACATAATCAGCCCCAGCATTTT. Together with reference TRBV19 and TRBJ1-5, the CDR3 gives the full variable domain: DGGITQSPKYLFRKEGQNVTLSCEQNLNHDAMYWYRQDPGQGLRLIYYSQIVNDFQKGDIAEGYSVSREKKESFPLTVTSAQKNPTAFYLCASTPGLGTQHNQPQHFGDGTRLSIL.

This clone has only a few counts. V usage is TRBV19 and J usage is TRBJ1-5; no clear D gene. V was shortened by 2 bases and J by 4 bases, with 12 bases between the two germline ends. This CDR3 contains 15 residues. Germline CDR1 and CDR2: LNHDA and SQIVND (reference sequence). The CDR3 is CASSINKDRNQPQHF. The CDR3 DNA follows: TGTGCCAGTAGTATAAATAAGGACCGGAATCAGCCCCAGCATTTT.

The rearrangement links TRBV30 to TRBJ1-4; the D gene is possibly TRBD1 (5 bases). This CDR3 spans 17 amino acids. CDR1 and CDR2 from the germline V gene are GTSNPN and SVGIG (reference sequence). V lost 2 bases, J lost 0 bases, and 16 bases lay in between. CDR3 coding DNA: TGTGCCTGGAGTAGGAGGGGAGACACTGCAACTAATGAAAAACTGTTTTTT. It codes for CAWSRRGDTATNEKLFF.

In nucleotides, the CDR3 is TGTGCCATCAGTGACGGGACGGACCTAGCCAAAAACATTCAGTACTTC. Its protein product is CAISDGTDLAKNIQYF. This chain links TRBV10-3 with TRBJ2-4; D assignment may be TRBD1 or TRBD2 (5 bases each). Germline V gene lookup returns CDR1 ENHRY and CDR2 SYGVKD. V was cut by 3 bases and J by 0 bases, with 12 bases left in between. The CDR3 runs 16 residues.

This clone has more than one count but fewer than ten. V is TRBV2 and J is TRBJ1-1; D remains ambiguous. The CDR3 spans 14 residues. V lost 3 bases and J lost 0, with 8 bases in between. CDR1 is SNHLY and CDR2 is FYNNEI in the germline V gene. The CDR3 DNA sequence: TGTGCCAGCAGTGATCCCACTATGAACACTGAAGCTTTCTTT. Translating it yields CASSDPTMNTEAFF.